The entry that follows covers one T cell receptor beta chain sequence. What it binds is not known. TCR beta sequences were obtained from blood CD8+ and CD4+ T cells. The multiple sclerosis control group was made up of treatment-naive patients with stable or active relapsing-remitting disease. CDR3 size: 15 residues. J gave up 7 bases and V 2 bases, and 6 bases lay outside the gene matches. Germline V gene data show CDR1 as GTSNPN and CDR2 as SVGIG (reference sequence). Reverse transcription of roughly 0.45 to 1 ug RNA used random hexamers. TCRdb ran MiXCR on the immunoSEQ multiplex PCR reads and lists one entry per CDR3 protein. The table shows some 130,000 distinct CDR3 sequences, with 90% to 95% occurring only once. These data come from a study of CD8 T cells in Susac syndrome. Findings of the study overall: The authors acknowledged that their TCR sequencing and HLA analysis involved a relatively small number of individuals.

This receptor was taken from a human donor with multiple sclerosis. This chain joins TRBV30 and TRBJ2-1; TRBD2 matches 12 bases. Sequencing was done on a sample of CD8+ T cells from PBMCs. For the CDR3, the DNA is TGTGCCTGGAGTCTAGCGGGAGGGCCAGGGAATGAGCAGTTCTTC. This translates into CAWSLAGGPGNEQFF.